The 22 T cell receptor beta chains reported below all come from one sample, sequenced in a study of blood T cell repertoires in COVID-19. Method: immunoSEQ multiplex PCR; TCRdb's copy keeps in-frame clones and lacks some. This sample carries around 99,000 clones, approximately 90% of them seen once, and the ten largest clones take roughly 1.2%. Sequenced material: peripheral blood. The receptors derive from a young woman with acute or convalescent COVID-19.

This clone was seen once. The chain has TRBV10-3 and TRBJ1-4, with D possibly TRBD1 on 6 matching bases. CDR3 length equals 15 residues. Germline lookup yields CDR1 ENHRY and CDR2 SYGVKD. Trimming took 3 bases from V and 5 from J, leaving 13 bases between them. The CDR3 is CAISDLQGLNEKLFF. The CDR3 bases are TGTGCCATCAGTGACCTACAGGGACTAAATGAAAAACTGTTTTTT.

The V and J genes are TRBV7-2 and TRBJ2-3; D gene uncertain. Germline-derived CDR1 and CDR2 are SGHTA and FQGNSA. Trimming stripped 1 base from V and 11 bases from J, with 13 bases between. The CDR3 runs 13 residues. The CDR3 nucleotides read TGTGCCAGCAGCTTAGAGACCGCTCGCGGGCAGTATTTT. Translation gives CASSLETARGQYF.

The chain carries TRBV4-3 and TRBJ2-1; D uncertain. The germline V gene encodes CDR1 LGHNA and CDR2 YSLEER. This CDR3 is built from 16 residues. V lost 0 bases, J lost 0 bases, and 9 bases lay in between. The CDR3: CASSQDGVTSYNEQFF. The CDR3 DNA sequence: TGCGCCAGCAGCCAAGACGGAGTAACCTCCTACAATGAGCAGTTCTTC.

This chain joins TRBV14 and TRBJ2-7; 7 nucleotides agree with TRBD1. The ends lost 4 bases at V and 5 bases at J; junction bases unmatched: 2. The CDR3 has 12 residues. Germline CDR1 reads SGHDN; CDR2 reads FVKESK. The CDR3 nucleotides are TGTGCCAGCAGCCGACAGGGTCACGAGCAGTACTTC. This codes for CASSRQGHEQYF.

V is TRBV18 and J is TRBJ1-1; D might be TRBD1 (6 bases). CDR1 is KGHSH, CDR2 LQKENI, per germline. The CDR3 has 14 amino acids. With 2 bases removed from V and 4 bases from J, the gap between germline ends came to 11 bases. In DNA, the CDR3 is TGTGCCAGCTCACCAGAGGGAGGGGGCACTGAAGCTTTCTTT. Translated: CASSPEGGGTEAFF.

This chain connects TRBV3-1 (or the pseudogene TRBV3-2) to TRBJ2-3, with TRBD2 as a possible D gene (5 bases). In germline, CDR1 is LGHDT, CDR2 YNNKEL (reference sequence). Trimming cost V 1 base and J 1 base, with 15 bases left between them. This CDR3 is 17 amino acids long. In nucleotides, the CDR3 is TGTGCCAGCAGCCAAGCCCCCCCAGCGGAAGGCACAGATACGCAGTATTTT. Translating gives CASSQAPPAEGTDTQYF.

In DNA form, the CDR3 reads TGCGCCAGCAGCCCTTGGGGGACAGCCGAAGAGACCCAGTACTTC. This sequence encodes CASSPWGTAEETQYF. This rearrangement joins TRBV4-3 to TRBJ2-5, with TRBD1 identical over 7 bases. V shed 4 bases, J shed 3 bases, and the junction held 8 bases outside the gene matches. CDR3 length: 15 amino acids. CDR1 and CDR2 (germline): LGHNA, YSLEER.

V and J are TRBV6-2 or TRBV6-3 and TRBJ1-2; D is unresolved. This CDR3 comprises 12 residues. CDR1 and CDR2 from the germline V gene are MNHEY and SVGEGT. The germline V and J ends were trimmed by 2 bases and 12 bases, with 13 bases remaining between them. CDR3 DNA: TGTGCCAGCAGTTACCCTGAACCGGTCCACACCTTC. Translating gives CASSYPEPVHTF.

V and J are TRBV29-1 and TRBJ2-1; 11 nucleotides agree with TRBD1. Looked up from germline, CDR1 is SQVTM and CDR2 is ANQGSEA. The CDR3 sequence is 13 residues long. Trimming took 8 bases from V and 8 from J; bases not matched to a gene: 8. In DNA form, the CDR3 reads TGCAGCCAGAAGGGGACAGGGGGTTATGAGCAGTTCTTC. Protein sequence: CSQKGTGGYEQFF.

The chain uses TRBV9 and TRBJ1-6; tentatively, D is TRBD1 (5 bases). Germline V CDR1 and CDR2: SGDLS, YYNGEE. Trimming stripped 0 bases from V and 6 bases from J, with 10 bases between. This CDR3 is built from 15 residues. CDR3 sequence reads: CASSVDAQGNSPLHF. The CDR3 region has the DNA TGTGCCAGCAGCGTAGATGCGCAGGGTAATTCACCCCTCCACTTT.

V and J are TRBV28 and TRBJ2-1; tentatively, D is TRBD2 (6 bases). The CDR3 covers 16 residues. Germline assignment: CDR1 MDHEN and CDR2 SYDVKM. Between the trimmed V and J ends, which lost 3 bases and 9 bases, there was a span of 21 bases. The CDR3 DNA sequence: TGTGCCAGCAGTTTCCCCGGGGGAGTTGTGGAATTTGAGCAGTTCTTC. Protein product: CASSFPGGVVEFEQFF.

This sequence joins TRBV30 and TRBJ2-7; TRBD1 is a possible D gene (5 bases). The V end was cut by 4 bases, the J end by 5 bases, with 12 bases between. CDR3 size: 12 residues. Per the germline V gene, CDR1 is GTSNPN and CDR2 is SVGIG (reference sequence). CDR3 amino acids: CAWNSGNHEQYF. The CDR3 region has the DNA TGTGCCTGGAATTCAGGGAACCACGAGCAGTACTTC.

The chain joins TRBV29-1 to TRBJ2-7; 8 positions match TRBD2. Per the germline V gene, CDR1 is SQVTM and CDR2 is ANQGSEA. Trimming took 4 bases from V and 3 from J; bases not matched to a gene: 8. CDR3 size: 14 residues. CDR3 sequence: CSVVYGTRNYEQYF. The CDR3 DNA follows: TGCAGCGTTGTTTATGGGACTAGAAACTACGAGCAGTACTTC.

The CDR3 coding sequence is TGTGCCAGCAGTCCCGGGACAGGGGGCGGGTATGGCTACACCTTC. It yields the protein CASSPGTGGGYGYTF. This chain connects TRBV27 to TRBJ1-2; 12 bases fit TRBD1. V shed 5 bases and J 5 bases; nucleotides not matched to a gene: 6. The germline V gene encodes CDR1 MNHEY and CDR2 SMNVEV (reference sequence). This CDR3 region has 15 residues.

The genes are TRBV28 and TRBJ2-2, with TRBD1 identical over 8 bases. Germline assignment: CDR1 MDHEN and CDR2 SYDVKM. With 9 bases clipped from V and 1 base from J, the junction kept 7 bases outside the gene matches. The length of the CDR3 is 15 residues. CDR3 protein: CASKFGTGNTGELFF. CDR3 sequence (DNA): TGTGCCAGTAAATTCGGGACAGGGAACACCGGGGAGCTGTTTTTT.

The chain joins TRBV11-3 to TRBJ2-1; maybe TRBD2 (6 bases). Germline lookup yields CDR1 SGHNT and CDR2 YENEEA. The CDR3 consists of 15 residues. V was pared by 1 base and J by 2 bases, with 9 bases between. The CDR3 region is CASSLGRGTYNEQFF. The DNA for the CDR3 is TGTGCCAGCAGCTTAGGACGGGGGACCTACAATGAGCAGTTCTTC.

The chain uses TRBV28 and TRBJ1-2, with 11 bases that match TRBD1. Germline CDR1 is MDHEN and CDR2 is SYDVKM. The V gene end was trimmed by 0 bases and the J gene end by 14 bases; junction bases not matched to a gene: 8. CDR3 length: 14 residues. The CDR3 spells CASSLCGTGGSRTF. The CDR3, as DNA: TGTGCCAGCAGTTTATGCGGGACAGGGGGGTCGAGAACCTTC.

This rearrangement joins TRBV28 to TRBJ2-3; 7 bases are shared with TRBD2. Germline V gene data show CDR1 as MDHEN and CDR2 as SYDVKM. Germline trimming cut 7 bases from V and 4 bases from J; bases unmatched to any gene: 11. The CDR3 is made up of 15 amino acids. For the CDR3, the DNA is TGTGCCAGCACCTCGAGCTGGGAGGGGTCAGATACGCAGTATTTT. Protein product: CASTSSWEGSDTQYF.

The chain combines TRBV7-3 with TRBJ2-2, with D possibly being TRBD2 (5 bases). This CDR3 region has 13 residues. The germline V gene has CDR1 SGHTA and CDR2 FQGTGA. Trimming removed 1 base from V and 6 bases from J, with 6 bases in between. The CDR3 DNA follows: TGTGCCAGCAGCTTAAACGGGGCCGGGGAGCTGTTTTTT. Amino acid sequence: CASSLNGAGELFF.

The V and J genes are TRBV2 and TRBJ1-5; 12 bases agree with TRBD1. The CDR3 has 14 residues. V lost 6 bases to trimming and J lost 9 bases; unmatched junction nucleotides: 6. The V gene's germline CDR1 is SNHLY and CDR2 FYNNEI. In nucleotides, the CDR3 is TGTGCCAGCAGCGAGGGGACAGGGGGCTGGCCCCAGCATTTT. Amino acid sequence: CASSEGTGGWPQHF.

This clone was counted only a few times. This sequence joins TRBV19 and TRBJ1-2, with 8 bases aligning to TRBD1. This CDR3 is 14 amino acids long. Germline values: CDR1 LNHDA, CDR2 SQIVND (reference sequence). Losses at the gene ends were 5 bases for V and 7 bases for J; bases not matched to a gene: 9. The CDR3 DNA reads TGTGCCAGTAGTTCTGACAGGGGAGTTGGTGGCTACACCTTC. Translation gives CASSSDRGVGGYTF.

This chain links TRBV10-3 with TRBJ2-7, with 8 bases matching TRBD2. Germline V lookup: CDR1 ENHRY, CDR2 SYGVKD. Germline trimming cut 10 bases from V and 2 bases from J; bases unmatched to any gene: 13. The CDR3 has 15 amino acids. CDR3 nucleotides: TGTGCCACGACCCAACGGCCGGGGGGGCCCTACGAGCAGTACTTC. Encoded protein: CATTQRPGGPYEQYF.